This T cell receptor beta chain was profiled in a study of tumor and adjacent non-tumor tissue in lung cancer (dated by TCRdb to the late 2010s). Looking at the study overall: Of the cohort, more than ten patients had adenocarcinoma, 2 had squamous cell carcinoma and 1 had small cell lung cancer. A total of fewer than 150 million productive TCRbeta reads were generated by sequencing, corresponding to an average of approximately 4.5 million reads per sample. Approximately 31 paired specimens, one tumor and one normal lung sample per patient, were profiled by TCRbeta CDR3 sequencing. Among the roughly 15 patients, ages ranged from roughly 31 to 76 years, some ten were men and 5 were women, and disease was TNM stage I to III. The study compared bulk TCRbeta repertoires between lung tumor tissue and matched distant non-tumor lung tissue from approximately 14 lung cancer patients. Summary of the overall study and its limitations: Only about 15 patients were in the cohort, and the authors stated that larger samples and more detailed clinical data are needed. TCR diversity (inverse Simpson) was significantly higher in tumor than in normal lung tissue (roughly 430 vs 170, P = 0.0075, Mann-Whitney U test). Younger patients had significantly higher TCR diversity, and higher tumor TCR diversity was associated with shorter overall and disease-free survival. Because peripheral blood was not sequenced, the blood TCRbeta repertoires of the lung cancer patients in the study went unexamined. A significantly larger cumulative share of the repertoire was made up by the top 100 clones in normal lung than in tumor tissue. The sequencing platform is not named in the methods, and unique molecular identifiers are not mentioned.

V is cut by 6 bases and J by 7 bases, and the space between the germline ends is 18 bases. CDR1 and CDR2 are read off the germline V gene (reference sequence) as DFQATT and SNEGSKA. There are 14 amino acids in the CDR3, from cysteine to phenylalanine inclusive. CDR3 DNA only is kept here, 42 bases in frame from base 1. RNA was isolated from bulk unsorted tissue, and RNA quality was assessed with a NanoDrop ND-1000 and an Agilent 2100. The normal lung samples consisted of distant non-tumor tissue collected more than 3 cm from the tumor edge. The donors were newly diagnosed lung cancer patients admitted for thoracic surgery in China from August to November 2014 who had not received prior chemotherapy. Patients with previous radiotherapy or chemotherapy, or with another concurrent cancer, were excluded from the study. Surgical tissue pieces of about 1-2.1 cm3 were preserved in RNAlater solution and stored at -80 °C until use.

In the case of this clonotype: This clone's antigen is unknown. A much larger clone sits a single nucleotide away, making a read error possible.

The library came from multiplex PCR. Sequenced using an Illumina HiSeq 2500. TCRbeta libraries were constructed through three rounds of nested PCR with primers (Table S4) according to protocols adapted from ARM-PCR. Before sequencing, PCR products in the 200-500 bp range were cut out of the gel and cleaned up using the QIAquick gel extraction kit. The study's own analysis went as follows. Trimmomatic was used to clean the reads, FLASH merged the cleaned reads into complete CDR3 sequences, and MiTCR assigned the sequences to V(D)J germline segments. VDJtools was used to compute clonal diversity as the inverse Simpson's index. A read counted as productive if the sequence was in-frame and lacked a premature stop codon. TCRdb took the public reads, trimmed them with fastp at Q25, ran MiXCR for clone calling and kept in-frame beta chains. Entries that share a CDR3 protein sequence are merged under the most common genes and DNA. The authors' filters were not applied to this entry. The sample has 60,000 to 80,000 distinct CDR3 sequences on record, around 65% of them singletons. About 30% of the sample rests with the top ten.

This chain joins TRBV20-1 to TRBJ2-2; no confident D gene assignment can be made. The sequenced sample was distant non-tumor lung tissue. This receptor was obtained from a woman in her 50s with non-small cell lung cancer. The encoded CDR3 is CSARVGWEGGELFF. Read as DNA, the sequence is TGCAGTGCCCGGGTAGGGTGGGAAGGCGGGGAGCTGTTTTTT.